This TCR beta chain was captured in a study of T-cell memory formation after mild COVID-19. Across the study: Among the donors, TCR clusters were largely specific to each donor.

Researchers used 5'RACE with constant-segment primers to make TCR alpha and TCR beta cDNA libraries that carry sample barcodes and UMIs. Via MiXCR, TCRdb re-called the 5' RACE reads, giving one row per CDR3 protein. The sample records 310,000 or so distinct CDR3 sequences, approximately 15% being singletons. Worth noting for this clonotype: Antigen: not known.

Study conclusions and caveats: Pre-infection memory carried some responding clones, suggesting that cross-reactive memory joined. Mostly located in CM and EM were contracting CD4+ clones, with contracting CD8+ clones located in EMRA.

This CDR3 contains 16 residues. Germline CDR1 SGHAT, CDR2 FQNNGV. V was clipped by 4 bases and J by 9 bases; unmatched bases: 14. The V gene is TRBV11-2, the J gene TRBJ2-1; TRBD1 aligns across 8 bases. This TCR was recovered from a young man who had mild COVID-19 (a few samples of this study predate the infection). Cell type and time point are not known. Sequenced input: PBMCs or a T cell subset sorted from them (not recorded which). CDR3 region: CASSSRRDRSWGEQFF. In DNA, the CDR3 is TGTGCCAGCAGCTCTCGCCGGGACAGGAGTTGGGGTGAGCAGTTCTTC. The variable domain in full, with the rest retrieved from reference TRBV11-2 and TRBJ2-1, is EAGVAQSPRYKIIEKRQSVAFWCNPISGHATLYWYQQILGQGPKLLIQFQNNGVVDDSQLPKDRFSAERLKGVDSTLKIQPAKLEDSAVYLCASSSRRDRSWGEQFFGPGTRLTVL.